The 3 T cell receptor beta chains given below trace back to one sample, sequenced in a study of CD8 T cells in Susac syndrome (dated by TCRdb to the late 2010s). The method behind the library was the immunoSEQ multiplex PCR assay. RNA was extracted using the RNeasy kit, and about 0.5 to 1 microgram was reverse transcribed with random hexamers. TCRdb reworked the public reads: Q25 trimming with fastp, MiXCR clone assembly, productive beta chains retained. Each entry merges the rows of one CDR3 protein and shows their most common DNA and genes. This sample comprises 160,000 or so distinct CDR3 sequences, less than 95% of them detected only once. The ten largest clones capture over 0.09% of the sample. The sequenced material came from CD4+ T cells from PBMCs. All receptors derive from a human donor with multiple sclerosis.

The CDR3 spells CSAWPGTASSYEQYF. Here the CDR3 DNA reads TGCAGTGCCTGGCCGGGGACGGCGAGCTCCTACGAGCAGTACTTC. The chain couples TRBV20-1 to TRBJ2-7; possibly TRBD1 or TRBD2 for D (5 bases each). Germline-derived CDR1 and CDR2 are DFQATT and SNEGSKA (reference sequence). This CDR3 has 15 amino acids. Deletions cut 6 bases from V and 0 bases from J, with 18 bases between.

The chain joins TRBV2 to TRBJ2-7, with D possibly TRBD2 on 5 matching bases. The CDR3 extends over 13 amino acids. Germline assignment: CDR1 SNHLY and CDR2 FYNNEI. Trimming removed 7 bases from V and 0 bases from J, with 10 bases in between. Here the CDR3 reads CASKRLLSYEQYF. The DNA for the CDR3 is TGTGCCAGCAAAAGACTACTCTCCTACGAGCAGTACTTC.

The rearrangement joins TRBV12-3 or TRBV12-4 to TRBJ2-1; D gene unclear. V shed 2 bases and J shed 8 bases, with 4 bases lying between them. The CDR3 has 11 amino acids. CDR3 sequence reads: CASSLLYEQFF. The CDR3 region has the DNA TGTGCCAGCAGTTTATTATATGAGCAGTTCTTC.